A single T cell receptor (beta chain) is shown here with its context. A read error may be the cause here, since a much bigger clone is one base away. Trimming removed 3 bases from V and 7 bases from J, with 19 bases in between. CDR3 length: 15 residues. The sample is drawn from a study of blood T cells in healthy people across ages. The second PCR ran roughly 6 to 11 cycles with a sample-barcoded 5' primer and J-beta primers. Via MiXCR, TCRdb re-called the 5' RACE reads, giving one row per CDR3 protein. The table shows approximately 690,000 distinct CDR3 sequences, with roughly 43% occurring only once.

The sequence was obtained from a man older than 75 in good health. The chain is built from TRBV12-3 or TRBV12-4 and TRBJ2-7, with D possibly TRBD1 on 5 matching bases. The sequenced material came from blood. The CDR3 is CASSLSGATYNEQYF. DNA for the CDR3: TGTGCCAGCAGTTTGAGTGGGGCCACCTACAATGAGCAGTACTTC.